This record covers a single T cell receptor (beta chain). The target antigen is unknown. Version v3.0 of the immunoSEQ assay was performed at survey level. Repertoires were generated with immunoSEQ multiplex PCR, while TCRdb's copy carries only in-frame clones and drops some. The sample holds tens of thousands of clones, roughly 83% seen once. The record originates from a study of long-term antiretroviral therapy in people with HIV. Study summary: The earliest specimens came about a decade ahead of the 2015 immediate-ART recommendation.

Study-wide results and caveats: Controls showed broader CDR3 length ranges than did the HIV repertoires. Blood was collected between the mid-2000s and the late 2010s, possibly under older ART regimens.

Cryopreserved PBMC numbered about 1-10 million per sample before DNA extraction. This clonotype was sampled from a man aged 25-40 years with HIV. The starting material was unsorted PBMCs, obtained 0.7 years before starting antiretroviral therapy.

The CDR3 DNA reads as TGTGCCAGCAGCCGATCTTCACAGGTCTCTGAAGCTTTCTTT. Its protein is CASSRSSQVSEAFF. The chain carries TRBV14 and TRBJ1-1, with D possibly matching TRBD1 (5 bases). Trimming cost V 4 bases and J 6 bases, with 15 bases left between them. CDR1 and CDR2 from the germline V gene are SGHDN and FVKESK. The CDR3 extends over 14 amino acids.